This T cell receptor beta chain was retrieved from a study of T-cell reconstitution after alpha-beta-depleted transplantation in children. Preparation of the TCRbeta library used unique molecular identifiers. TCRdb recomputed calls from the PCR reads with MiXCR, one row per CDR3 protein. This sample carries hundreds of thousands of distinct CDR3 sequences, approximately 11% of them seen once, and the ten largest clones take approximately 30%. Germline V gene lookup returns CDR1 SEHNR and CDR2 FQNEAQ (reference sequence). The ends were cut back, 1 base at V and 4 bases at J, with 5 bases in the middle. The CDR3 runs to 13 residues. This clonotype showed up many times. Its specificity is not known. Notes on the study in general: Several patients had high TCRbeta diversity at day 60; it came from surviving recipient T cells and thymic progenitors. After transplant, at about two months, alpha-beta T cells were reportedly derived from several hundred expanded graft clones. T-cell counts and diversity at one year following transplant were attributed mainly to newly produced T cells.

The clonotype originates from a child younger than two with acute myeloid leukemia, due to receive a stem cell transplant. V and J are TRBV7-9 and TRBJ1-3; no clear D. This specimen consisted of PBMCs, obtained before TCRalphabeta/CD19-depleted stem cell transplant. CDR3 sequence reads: CASSLGGGNTIYF. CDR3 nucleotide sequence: TGTGCCAGCAGCTTAGGAGGGGGAAACACCATATATTTT.